This T cell receptor beta chain was captured in a study of T cell responses to AZD1222 COVID-19 vaccine. Study-wide results and caveats: Repertoire sampling happened only post peak T cell response. When two AZD1222 doses had been given, Spike-specific TCR breadth and depth rose. Nearly half of unique spike-specific TCRs reportedly avoided B.1.351 and B.1.1.7 mutated regions.

The CDR3 totals 15 residues. Germline CDR1 and CDR2: LNHDA and SQIVND (reference sequence). The germline V and J ends were trimmed by 3 bases and 8 bases, with 16 bases remaining between them. Produced via immunoSEQ multiplex PCR; TCRdb's table is partial and in-frame only. This sample yields around 92,000 clones, of which around 86% are seen a single time; approximately 10% belongs to the top ten. Concerning this clone itself: The antigen remains undetermined.

The receptor was derived from an adult in good health. The input for sequencing was peripheral blood, taken on day 0 of AZD1222 vaccination. The J gene is TRBJ1-4, the V gene TRBV19; D uncertain. In DNA form, the CDR3 reads TGTGCCAGTAGTATCATCGGAACAATCGGCGAAAAACTGTTTTTT. This codes for CASSIIGTIGEKLFF.